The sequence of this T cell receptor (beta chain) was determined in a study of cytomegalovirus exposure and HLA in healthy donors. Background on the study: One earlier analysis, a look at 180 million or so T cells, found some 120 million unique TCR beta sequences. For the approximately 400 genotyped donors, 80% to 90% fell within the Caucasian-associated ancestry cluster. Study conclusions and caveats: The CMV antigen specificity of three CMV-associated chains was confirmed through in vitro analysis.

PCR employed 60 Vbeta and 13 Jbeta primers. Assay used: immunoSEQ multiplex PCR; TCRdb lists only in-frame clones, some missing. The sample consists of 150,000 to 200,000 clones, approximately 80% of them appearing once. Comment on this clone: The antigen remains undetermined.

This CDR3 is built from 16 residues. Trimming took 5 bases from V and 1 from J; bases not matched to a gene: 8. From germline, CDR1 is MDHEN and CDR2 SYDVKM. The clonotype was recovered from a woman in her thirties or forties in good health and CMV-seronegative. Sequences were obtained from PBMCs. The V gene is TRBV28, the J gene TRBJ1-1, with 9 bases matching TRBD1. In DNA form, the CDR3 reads TGTGCCAGCAGTACCCTGAGACAGGGGGGGAACACTGAAGCTTTCTTT. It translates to CASSTLRQGGNTEAFF.